This T cell receptor beta chain was identified during a study of cytomegalovirus exposure and HLA in healthy donors. Findings and limits, study-wide: Associated with cytomegalovirus, according to the listing, were 170 or so TCR beta chains.

Amplification used 60 Vbeta primers and 13 Jbeta primers. Repertoires were generated with immunoSEQ multiplex PCR, while TCRdb's copy carries only in-frame clones and drops some. The table includes approximately 110,000 clones, 81% detected once. In the case of this clone: Its matching antigen is unknown.

The TCR was taken from a woman in her twenties or thirties in good health and CMV-seronegative. Material for sequencing was PBMCs.

CDR3 nucleotide sequence: TGTGCCAGCAGCTCGGGACTAGCGGGAGTTCCTCTGGGGTTCTTC. This translates into CASSSGLAGVPLGFF. The chain has TRBV7-2 and TRBJ2-1; TRBD2 matches 14 bases. The J segment lost 15 bases and the V segment lost 4 bases, leaving 11 bases of the junction unmatched. Germline-derived CDR1 and CDR2 are SGHTA and FQGNSA. This CDR3 spans 15 amino acids.